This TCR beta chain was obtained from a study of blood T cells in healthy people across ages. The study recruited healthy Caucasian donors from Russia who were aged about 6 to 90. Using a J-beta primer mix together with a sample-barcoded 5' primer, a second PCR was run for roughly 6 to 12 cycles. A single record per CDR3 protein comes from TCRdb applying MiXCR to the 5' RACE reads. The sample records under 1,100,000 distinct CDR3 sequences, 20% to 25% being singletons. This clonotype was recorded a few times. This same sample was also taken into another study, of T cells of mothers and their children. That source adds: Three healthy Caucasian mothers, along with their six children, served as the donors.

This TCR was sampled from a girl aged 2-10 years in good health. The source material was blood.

The CDR3 coding sequence is TGTGCCAGCAAAGATGGCAGGAACTATGGCTACACCTTC. Protein sequence: CASKDGRNYGYTF. The chain combines TRBV27 with TRBJ1-2; D remains ambiguous. This CDR3 has 13 residues. CDR1 MNHEY and CDR2 SMNVEV come from the germline V gene (reference sequence). V was cut by 7 bases and J by 2 bases, with 11 bases left in between.